A single count supports the clone carrying this TCR beta chain. The data derive from a study of blood T cell repertoires in COVID-19. As handled by the study authors: Scientists estimated how many nucleated cells there were by amplifying reference gene primers. Method: immunoSEQ multiplex PCR; TCRdb's copy keeps in-frame clones and lacks some. V, J and clone size derive from that table, while D and trimming were established from the DNA sequence. The table records some 180,000 clones, approximately 88% of them present only once. Deletions cut 7 bases from V and 5 bases from J, with 14 bases between. The germline gives CDR1 SNHLY, CDR2 FYNNEI. There are 14 residues in the CDR3.

Source material: peripheral blood. The TCR sequence derives from a woman between 40 and 55 years old with COVID-19, enrolled during active disease. This chain joins TRBV2 and TRBJ1-4; possibly TRBD1 for D (5 bases). This CDR3 reads CASIVVKGNEKLFF. The CDR3 region has the DNA TGTGCCAGCATTGTAGTCAAGGGGAATGAAAAACTGTTTTTT.